What follows describes a single T cell receptor beta chain. Study processing details: Reference gene primer amplification gave nucleated cell count estimates. Using immunoSEQ multiplex PCR, the repertoire was profiled, and TCRdb retains in-frame clones only, with some absent. V and J calls and clone size are copied from that table; D and trimming were computed from the DNA. The sample holds about 280,000 clones; 89% are singletons and the top ten take 0.94%. The data originate from a study of blood T cell repertoires in COVID-19. On the study more broadly: Samples taken during acute and convalescent COVID-19 were collected in the United States, Italy and Spain. T cells, B-cell-depleted T cells, or PBMCs supplied cDNA or gDNA.

CDR1 and CDR2 (germline): LNHDA, SQIVND (reference sequence). The V and J ends lost 3 bases and 7 bases respectively, with 12 bases between them. The CDR3 runs to 13 residues. This sequence originates from a woman between 40 and 50 years old who had recovered from COVID-19. The J gene is TRBJ1-1, the V gene TRBV19, with D possibly TRBD1 on 6 matching bases. Sequencing was carried out using peripheral blood. CDR3: CASSIRGGLEAFF. DNA for the CDR3: TGTGCCAGTAGTATTCGGGGGGGCCTTGAAGCTTTCTTT. The full variable domain, its missing parts supplied by reference TRBV19 and TRBJ1-1, is DGGITQSPKYLFRKEGQNVTLSCEQNLNHDAMYWYRQDPGQGLRLIYYSQIVNDFQKGDIAEGYSVSREKKESFPLTVTSAQKNPTAFYLCASSIRGGLEAFFGQGTRLTVV.